A single sample is the source of the 5 T cell receptor beta chains below, sequenced in a study of beta chain features in type 1 diabetes. Isolated RNA was reverse transcribed in full, so expressed TCRB transcripts were sequenced. Method: immunoSEQ multiplex PCR; TCRdb's copy keeps in-frame clones and lacks some. This table has approximately 250,000 clones, roughly 13% appearing once. Sequenced material: naive CD4+ T cells from blood. These receptors were collected from a middle-aged woman in good health.

This clone has a handful of counts. V is TRBV7-9 and J is TRBJ1-5; 9 bases are shared with TRBD1. CDR3 length: 13 residues. Losses at the gene ends were 5 bases for V and 13 bases for J; bases not matched to a gene: 9. The germline CDR1 and CDR2 sequences are SEHNR and FQNEAQ (reference sequence). This chain's CDR3 is CASSTGQGRTQHF. For the CDR3, the DNA is TGTGCCAGCAGCACGGGACAGGGTCGTACTCAGCATTTT. The full variable domain, rest sourced from reference TRBV7-9 and TRBJ1-5, is DTGVSQNPRHKITKRGQNVTFRCDPISEHNRLYWYRQTLGQGPEFLTYFQNEAQLEKSRLLSDRFSAERPKGSFSTLEIQRTEQGDSAMYLCASSTGQGRTQHFGDGTRLSIL.

Only one count was recorded for this clone. This rearrangement joins TRBV7-9 to TRBJ2-1; D unresolved. CDR1 is SEHNR, CDR2 FQNEAQ, per germline (reference sequence). V shed 5 bases and J shed 1 base, with 3 bases lying between them. CDR3 length equals 12 residues. The CDR3 DNA reads TGTGCCAGCAGCCAGTCCTACAATGAGCAGTTCTTC. As protein: CASSQSYNEQFF.

This chain joins TRBV25-1 and TRBJ2-3; D gene uncertain. The ends were cut back, 4 bases at V and 1 base at J, with 9 bases in the middle. The CDR3 has 14 residues. Per the germline V gene, CDR1 is MGHDK and CDR2 is SYGVNS. The CDR3 protein is CASSAQRRTDTQYF. CDR3 sequence (DNA): TGTGCCAGCAGTGCACAGAGACGCACAGATACGCAGTATTTT.

The sample holds a few counts of this clone. The V and J genes are TRBV5-4 and TRBJ1-2; TRBD1 might be the D (6 bases). This CDR3 spans 15 amino acids. Deletions cut 0 bases from V and 0 bases from J, with 9 bases between. Germline V lookup: CDR1 SGHNT, CDR2 YYREEE (reference sequence). This CDR3 is CASSLGGQPNYGYTF. CDR3 bases: TGTGCCAGCAGCTTGGGTGGACAGCCTAACTATGGCTACACCTTC.

The table lists this clone with a few counts. The chain recombines TRBV6-5 with TRBJ2-7; 8 nucleotides match TRBD1. The CDR3 is made up of 13 amino acids. V shed 5 bases and J 6 bases; nucleotides not matched to a gene: 6. Germline V lookup: CDR1 MNHEY, CDR2 SVGAGI. This chain's CDR3 is CASSPDRGPEQYF. In DNA form, the CDR3 reads TGTGCCAGCAGTCCCGACAGGGGCCCCGAGCAGTACTTC.